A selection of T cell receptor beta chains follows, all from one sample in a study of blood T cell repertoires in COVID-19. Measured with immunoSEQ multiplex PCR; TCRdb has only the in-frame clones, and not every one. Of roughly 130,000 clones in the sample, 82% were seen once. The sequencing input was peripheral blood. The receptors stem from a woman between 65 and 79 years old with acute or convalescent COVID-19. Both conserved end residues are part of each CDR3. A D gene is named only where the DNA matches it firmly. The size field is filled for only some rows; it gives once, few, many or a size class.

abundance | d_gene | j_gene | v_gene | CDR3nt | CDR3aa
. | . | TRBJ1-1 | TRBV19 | TGTGCCAGTACGGGGTTGATGAACACTGAAGCTTTCTTT | CASTGLMNTEAFF
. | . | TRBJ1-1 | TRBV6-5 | TGTGCCAGCAGTTACTCGGGGGGGGTAGCTTTCTTT | CASSYSGGVAFF
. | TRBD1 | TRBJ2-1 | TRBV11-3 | TGTGCCAGCAGCCCCAACCCGGACAGGGGATACTACAATGAGCAGTTCTTC | CASSPNPDRGYYNEQFF
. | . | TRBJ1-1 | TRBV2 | TGTGCCAGCACCCCGTCGTCTGAAGCTTTCTTT | CASTPSSEAFF
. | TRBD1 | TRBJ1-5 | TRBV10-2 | TGCGCCAGCAGTCCCGGGACAGGGGTGGATCAGCCCCAGCATTTT | CASSPGTGVDQPQHF
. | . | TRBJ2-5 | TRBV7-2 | TGTGCCAGCAGCCCCACTTCTGGAGAGACCCAGTACTTC | CASSPTSGETQYF
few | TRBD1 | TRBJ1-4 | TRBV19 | TGTGCCAGTACCCCCCTCGGGACAGGGGTGGAAAAACTGTTTTTT | CASTPLGTGVEKLFF
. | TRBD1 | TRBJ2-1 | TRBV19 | TGTGCCAGTAGTATTGGACAGGGGAAGATCACTGAGCAGTTCTTC | CASSIGQGKITEQFF
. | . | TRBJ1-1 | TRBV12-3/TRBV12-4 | TGTGCCAGCAGTTTGAGGCAGGAAGCTTTCTTT | CASSLRQEAFF
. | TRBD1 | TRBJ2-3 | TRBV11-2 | TGTGCCAGCAGCTTATATCTGGGACAGTCCACAGATACGCAGTATTTT | CASSLYLGQSTDTQYF
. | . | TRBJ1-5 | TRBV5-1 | TGCGCCAGCAGACCGGGGGAAGAGGGGCAGCCCCAGCATTTT | CASRPGEEGQPQHF
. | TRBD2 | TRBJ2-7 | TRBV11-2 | TGTGCCAGCAGCTTAGGAGTAGCGGGGGGCTACGAGCAGTACTTC | CASSLGVAGGYEQYF
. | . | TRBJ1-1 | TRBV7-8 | TGTGCCAGCAGCTTGTCAGGATTGGTCACTGAAGCTTTCTTT | CASSLSGLVTEAFF
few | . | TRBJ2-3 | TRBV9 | TGTGCCAGCAGCGTAGGGGACACCAACACAGATACGCAGTATTTT | CASSVGDTNTDTQYF
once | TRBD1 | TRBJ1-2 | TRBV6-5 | TGTGCCAGCAGTTCTCGACAGGGGACCCTCATCTACACCTTC | CASSSRQGTLIYTF
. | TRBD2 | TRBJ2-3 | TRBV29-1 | TGCAGCGTCAGCGGGCTTAGCGGGAGGAGCACAGATACGCAGTATTTT | CSVSGLSGRSTDTQYF
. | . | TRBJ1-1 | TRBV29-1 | TGCAGCGTTAAAGGGCCGAACACTGAAGCTTTCTTT | CSVKGPNTEAFF
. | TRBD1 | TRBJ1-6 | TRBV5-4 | TGTGCCAGCAGCTTACTCGGGACAGGGGGCGGATCACCCCTCCACTTT | CASSLLGTGGGSPLHF
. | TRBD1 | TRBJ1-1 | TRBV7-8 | TGTGCCAGCAGCCCTGGACAGGGGAACACTGAAGCTTTCTTT | CASSPGQGNTEAFF
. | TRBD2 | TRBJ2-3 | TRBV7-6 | TGTGCCAGCAGCTTAAGGCGGGGGGCCGATGATACGCAGTATTTT | CASSLRRGADDTQYF
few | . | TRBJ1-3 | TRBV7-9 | TGTGCCAGCAGCCCAGGGGTAAACTCTGGAAACACCATATATTTT | CASSPGVNSGNTIYF
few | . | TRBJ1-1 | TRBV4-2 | TGTGCCAGCAGCCAAGATGAGGGAGGGTGGGCTTTCTTT | CASSQDEGGWAFF
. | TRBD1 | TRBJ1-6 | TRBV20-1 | TGCAGTGCTAGTCGACAGGGGACTTCACCCCTCCACTTT | CSASRQGTSPLHF
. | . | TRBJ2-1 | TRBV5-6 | TGTGCCAGCAGCTTGGCAGGGAACAATGAGCAGTTCTTC | CASSLAGNNEQFF
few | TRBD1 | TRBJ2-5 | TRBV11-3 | TGTGCCAGCACCCGTGGCCTTTTGAGACAGGGAGAGACCCAGTACTTC | CASTRGLLRQGETQYF
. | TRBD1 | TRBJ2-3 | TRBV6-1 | TGTGCCAGCAGTGACCGGACAGGGTCCACAGATACGCAGTATTTT | CASSDRTGSTDTQYF
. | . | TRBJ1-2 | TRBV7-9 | TGTGCCAGCAGCACCAGGGATAGAGGCTACACCTTC | CASSTRDRGYTF